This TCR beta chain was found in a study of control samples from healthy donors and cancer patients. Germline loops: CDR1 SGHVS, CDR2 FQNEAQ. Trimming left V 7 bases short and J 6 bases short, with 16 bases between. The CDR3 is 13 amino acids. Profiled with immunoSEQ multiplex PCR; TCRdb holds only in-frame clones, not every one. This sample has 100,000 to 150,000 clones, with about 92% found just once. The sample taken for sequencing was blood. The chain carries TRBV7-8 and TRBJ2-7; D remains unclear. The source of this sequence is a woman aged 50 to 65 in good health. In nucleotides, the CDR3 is TGTGCCAGCACCGCAGGACCTTCCAGCGAGCAGTACTTC. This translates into CASTAGPSSEQYF. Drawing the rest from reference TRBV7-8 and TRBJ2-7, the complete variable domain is GAGVSQSPRYKVAKRGQDVALRCDPISGHVSLFWYQQALGQGPEFLTYFQNEAQLDKSGLPSDRFFAERPEGSVSTLKIQRTQQEDSAVYLCASTAGPSSEQYFGPGTRLTVT.